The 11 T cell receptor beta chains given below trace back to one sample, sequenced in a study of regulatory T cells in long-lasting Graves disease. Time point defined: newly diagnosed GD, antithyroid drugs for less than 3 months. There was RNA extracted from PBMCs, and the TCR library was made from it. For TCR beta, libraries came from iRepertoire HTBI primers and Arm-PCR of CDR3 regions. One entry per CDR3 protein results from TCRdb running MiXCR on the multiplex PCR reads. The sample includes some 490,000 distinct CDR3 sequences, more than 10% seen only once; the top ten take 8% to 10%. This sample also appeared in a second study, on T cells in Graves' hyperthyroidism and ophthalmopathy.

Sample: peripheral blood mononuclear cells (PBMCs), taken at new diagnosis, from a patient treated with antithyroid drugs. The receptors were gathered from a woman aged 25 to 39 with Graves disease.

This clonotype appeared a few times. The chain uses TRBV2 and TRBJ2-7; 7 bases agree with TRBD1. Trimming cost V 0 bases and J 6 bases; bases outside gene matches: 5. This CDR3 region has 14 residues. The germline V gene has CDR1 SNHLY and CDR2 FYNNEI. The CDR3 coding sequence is TGTGCCAGCAGTGAAGCAGGGGGCCCTTTCGAGCAGTACTTC. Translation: CASSEAGGPFEQYF.

The CDR3 coding sequence is TGTGCCAGCAGTTTATTCCGGGGGCCTTCCTACGAGCAGTACTTC. It specifies CASSLFRGPSYEQYF. J is TRBJ2-7 and V is TRBV28; perhaps D is TRBD1 or TRBD2 (6 bases each). The V end was cut by 1 base, the J end by 1 base, with 11 bases between. The CDR3 has 15 residues. Germline V gives CDR1 MDHEN, CDR2 SYDVKM.

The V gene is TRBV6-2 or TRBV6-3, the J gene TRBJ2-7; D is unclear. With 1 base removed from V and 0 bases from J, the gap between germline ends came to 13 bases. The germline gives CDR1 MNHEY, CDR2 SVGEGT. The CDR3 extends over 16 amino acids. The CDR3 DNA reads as TGTGCCAGCAGTTACTTCCCAAAACCAGGCTCCTACGAGCAGTACTTC. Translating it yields CASSYFPKPGSYEQYF.

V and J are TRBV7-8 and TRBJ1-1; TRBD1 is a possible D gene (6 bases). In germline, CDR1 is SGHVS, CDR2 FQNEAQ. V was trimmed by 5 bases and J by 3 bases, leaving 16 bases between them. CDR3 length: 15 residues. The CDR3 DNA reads TGTGCCAGCAGCCTACCCGGGACACTAGACACTGAAGCTTTCTTT. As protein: CASSLPGTLDTEAFF.

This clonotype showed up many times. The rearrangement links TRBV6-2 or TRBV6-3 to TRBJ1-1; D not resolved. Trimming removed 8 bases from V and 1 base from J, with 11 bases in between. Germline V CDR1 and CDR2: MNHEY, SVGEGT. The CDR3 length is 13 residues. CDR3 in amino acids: CASHRGPNTEAFF. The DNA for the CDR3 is TGTGCCAGCCATAGAGGACCGAACACTGAAGCTTTCTTT.

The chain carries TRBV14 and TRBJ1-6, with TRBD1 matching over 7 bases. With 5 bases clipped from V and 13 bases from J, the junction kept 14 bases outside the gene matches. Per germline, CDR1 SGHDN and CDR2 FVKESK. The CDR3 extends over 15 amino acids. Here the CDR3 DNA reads TGTGCCAGCAGCAAGACCGGGACAGCTATACCCCCCCTCCACTTT. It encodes CASSKTGTAIPPLHF.

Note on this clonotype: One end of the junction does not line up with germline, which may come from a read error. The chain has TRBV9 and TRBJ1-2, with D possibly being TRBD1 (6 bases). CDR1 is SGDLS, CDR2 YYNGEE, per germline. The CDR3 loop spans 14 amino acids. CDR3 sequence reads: CASGVNQGYYGYTF. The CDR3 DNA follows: TGTGCCAGCGGCGTCAACCAGGGGTACTATGGCTACACCTTC.

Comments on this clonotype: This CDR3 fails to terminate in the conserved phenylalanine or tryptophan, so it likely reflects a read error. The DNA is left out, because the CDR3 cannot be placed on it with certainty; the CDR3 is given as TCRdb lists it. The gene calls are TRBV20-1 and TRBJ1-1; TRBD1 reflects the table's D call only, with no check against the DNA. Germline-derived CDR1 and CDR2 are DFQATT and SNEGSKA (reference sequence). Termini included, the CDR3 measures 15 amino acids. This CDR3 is CSATTGTELLTEGFI.

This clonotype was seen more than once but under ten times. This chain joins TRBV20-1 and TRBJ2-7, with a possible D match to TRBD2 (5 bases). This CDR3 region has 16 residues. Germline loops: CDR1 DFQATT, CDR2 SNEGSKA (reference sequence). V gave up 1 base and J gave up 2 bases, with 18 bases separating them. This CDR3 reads CSARVASPLTTYEQYF. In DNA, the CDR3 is TGCAGTGCTAGAGTGGCTAGCCCACTTACCACCTACGAGCAGTACTTC.

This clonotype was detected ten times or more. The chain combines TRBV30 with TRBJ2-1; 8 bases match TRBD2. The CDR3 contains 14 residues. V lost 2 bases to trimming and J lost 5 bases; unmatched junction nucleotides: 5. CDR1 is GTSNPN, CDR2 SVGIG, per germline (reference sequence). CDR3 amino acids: CAWSLPGGNNEQFF. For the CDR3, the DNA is TGTGCCTGGAGTTTGCCGGGAGGGAACAATGAGCAGTTCTTC.

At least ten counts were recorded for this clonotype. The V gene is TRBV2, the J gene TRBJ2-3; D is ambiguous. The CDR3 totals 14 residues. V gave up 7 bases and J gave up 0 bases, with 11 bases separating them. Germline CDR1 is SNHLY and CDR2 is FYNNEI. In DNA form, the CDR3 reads TGTGCCAGCAAAAACGGGTTCAGCACAGATACGCAGTATTTT. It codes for CASKNGFSTDTQYF.